These 13 T cell receptor beta chains were all obtained from the same sample, sequenced in a study of CD8+ T cells in alopecia areata. After isolation, RNA underwent reverse transcription to generate cDNA as the sequencing template. Repertoires were generated with immunoSEQ multiplex PCR, while TCRdb's copy carries only in-frame clones and drops some. The sample holds some 170,000 clones, around 71% seen once. Sequences were derived from CD8+ T cells sorted from blood, sampled at week 0. The source is a human donor with alopecia areata.

The J gene is TRBJ1-1, the V gene TRBV7-9; D remains unclear. The length of the CDR3 is 11 residues. The germline V gene encodes CDR1 SEHNR and CDR2 FQNEAQ (reference sequence). Trimming pared 1 base from V and 5 bases from J, leaving 2 bases between. Here the CDR3 DNA reads TGTGCCAGCAGCTTAGAGACTGAAGCTTTCTTT. As protein: CASSLETEAFF.

The chain's CDR3 is CASSAGLQETQYF. CDR3 bases: TGTGCCAGCAGCGCGGGACTACAAGAGACCCAGTACTTC. V and J are TRBV13 and TRBJ2-5, with TRBD2 matching 7 bases. The germline gives CDR1 PRHDT, CDR2 FYEKMQ (reference sequence). This CDR3 comprises 13 residues. Losses at the gene ends were 5 bases for V and 2 bases for J; bases not matched to a gene: 2. The full variable domain, completed using reference TRBV13 and TRBJ2-5, is AAGVIQSPRHLIKEKRETATLKCYPIPRHDTVYWYQQGPGQDPQFLISFYEKMQSDKGSIPDRFSAQQFSDYHSELNMSSLELGDSALYFCASSAGLQETQYFGPGTRLLVL.

The chain combines TRBV29-1 with TRBJ1-3; possible D gene TRBD1, 6 bases. Per germline, CDR1 SQVTM and CDR2 ANQGSEA. The CDR3 totals 13 residues. Trimming took 4 bases from V and 0 from J, leaving 7 bases between them. The CDR3 sequence is CSVAGVSGNTIYF. The CDR3 DNA is TGCAGCGTTGCAGGGGTCTCTGGAAACACCATATATTTT. Filled out from reference TRBV29-1 and TRBJ1-3, the complete variable domain reads SAVISQKPSRDICQRGTSLTIQCQVDSQVTMMFWYRQQPGQSLTLIATANQGSEATYESGFVIDKFPISRPNLTFSTLTVSNMSPEDSSIYLCSVAGVSGNTIYFGEGSWLTVV.

V is TRBV29-1 and J is TRBJ2-2, with D unclear. V was cut by 4 bases and J by 3 bases, with 12 bases left in between. The CDR3 runs to 14 residues. CDR1 SQVTM and CDR2 ANQGSEA come from the germline V gene. The DNA of the CDR3 is TGCAGCGTTGGTTACCCGAGCTACACCGGGGAGCTGTTTTTT. Translation gives CSVGYPSYTGELFF.

This chain connects TRBV6-1 to TRBJ1-2, with 7 bases fitting TRBD1. After removal of 7 bases from V and 2 bases from J, the junction contained 7 bases not matched to a gene. The CDR3 totals 14 residues. Germline CDR1 and CDR2: MNHNS and SASEGT. CDR3 DNA sequence: TGTGCCAGCATATCCCAGGGGGAGAACTATGGCTACACCTTC. As protein: CASISQGENYGYTF.

V is TRBV23-1 and J is TRBJ1-5; D remains unclear. TRBV23-1 carries the ORF label, with uncertain function. The CDR3 is made up of 16 amino acids. V lost 2 bases and J lost 5, with 16 bases in between. The CDR3 DNA is TGCGCCAGCAGTCAAATCCCGAACGGAGCCTATCAGCCCCAGCATTTT. Amino acids: CASSQIPNGAYQPQHF.

This rearrangement joins TRBV10-1 to TRBJ2-7, with a possible D match to TRBD2 (5 bases). This CDR3 spans 13 amino acids. CDR1 and CDR2 from the germline V gene are WNHNN and SYGVQD (reference sequence). With 3 bases removed from V and 7 bases from J, the gap between germline ends came to 13 bases. CDR3 sequence reads: CASSDRLEGEQYF. For the CDR3, the DNA is TGCGCCAGCAGTGACAGGCTAGAGGGAGAGCAGTACTTC.

This clone was counted a single time. V is TRBV6-1 and J is TRBJ1-5; unclear D gene. V was clipped by 1 base and J by 6 bases, with 10 bases between them. The CDR3 loop spans 14 amino acids. Per germline, CDR1 MNHNS and CDR2 SASEGT. CDR3 coding DNA: TGTGCCAGCAGTGAAGGATCTGGCAGTCAGCCCCAGCATTTT. It translates to CASSEGSGSQPQHF.

This clone has just a few counts. The chain is built from TRBV7-7 and TRBJ2-4; D call uncertain. This CDR3 comprises 15 residues. In germline, CDR1 is SSHAT, CDR2 FNYEAQ (reference sequence). The V end was cut by 5 bases, the J end by 1 base, with 12 bases between. The DNA of the CDR3 is TGTGCCAGCAGCCCACTCCCCCGGGCCAAAAACATTCAGTACTTC. Translated: CASSPLPRAKNIQYF. Based on the CDR3 plus reference TRBV7-7 and TRBJ2-4, the full variable domain is GAGVSQSPRYKVTKRGQDVTLRCDPISSHATLYWYQQALGQGPEFLTYFNYEAQPDKSGLPSDRFSAERPEGSISTLTIQRTEQRDSAMYRCASSPLPRAKNIQYFGAGTRLSVL.

The V call is TRBV25-1, the J call TRBJ2-7; D perhaps matches TRBD2 (5 bases). Germline CDR1 reads MGHDK; CDR2 reads SYGVNS. The CDR3 is 13 amino acids. The V and J ends lost 9 bases and 2 bases respectively, with 14 bases between them. The CDR3 here is CASRDGRTYEQYF. DNA for the CDR3: TGTGCCAGTCGGGATGGCCGGACCTACGAGCAGTACTTC.

This clone was seen a few times. The chain has TRBV29-1 and TRBJ1-2, with D uncertain. CDR3 length: 12 amino acids. Germline V lookup: CDR1 SQVTM, CDR2 ANQGSEA. Trimming pared 8 bases from V and 4 bases from J, leaving 14 bases between. CDR3 loop: CSISDGSYGYTF. CDR3 bases: TGCAGCATATCCGATGGGTCCTATGGCTACACCTTC.

The chain uses TRBV27 and TRBJ2-7, with D perhaps matching TRBD2 (5 bases). Germline-derived CDR1 and CDR2 are MNHEY and SMNVEV (reference sequence). This CDR3 region has 13 residues. V gave up 6 bases and J gave up 3 bases, with 12 bases separating them. CDR3 nucleotides: TGTGCCAGCAGCAACGGACTTGTCTACGAGCAGTACTTC. This translates into CASSNGLVYEQYF.

The rearrangement uses TRBV19 and TRBJ1-2; D uncertain. Germline CDR1 reads LNHDA; CDR2 reads SQIVND (reference sequence). The CDR3 length is 11 residues. V lost 8 bases, J lost 5 bases, and 9 bases lay in between. DNA for the CDR3: TGTGCCAGTCGGACGGCATATGGCTACACCTTC. It is translated as CASRTAYGYTF.